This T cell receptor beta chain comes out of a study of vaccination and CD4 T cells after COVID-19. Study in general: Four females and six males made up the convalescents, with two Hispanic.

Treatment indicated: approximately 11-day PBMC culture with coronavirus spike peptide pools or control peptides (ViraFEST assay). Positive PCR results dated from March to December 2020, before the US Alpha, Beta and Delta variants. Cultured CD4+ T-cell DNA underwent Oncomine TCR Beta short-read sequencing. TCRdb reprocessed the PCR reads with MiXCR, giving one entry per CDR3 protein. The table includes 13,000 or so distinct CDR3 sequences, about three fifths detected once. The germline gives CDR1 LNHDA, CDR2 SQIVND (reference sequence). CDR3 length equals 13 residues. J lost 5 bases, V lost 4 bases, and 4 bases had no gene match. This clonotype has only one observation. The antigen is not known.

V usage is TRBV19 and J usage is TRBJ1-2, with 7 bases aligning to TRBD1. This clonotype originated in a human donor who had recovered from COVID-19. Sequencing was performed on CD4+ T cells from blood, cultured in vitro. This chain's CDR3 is CASSNTGEYGYTF. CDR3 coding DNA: TGTGCCAGTAGTAATACAGGGGAGTATGGCTACACCTTC.